A single sample gave rise to the 19 T cell receptor beta chains below, sequenced in a study of blood T cell repertoires in COVID-19. Measured with immunoSEQ multiplex PCR; TCRdb has only the in-frame clones, and not every one. The table records more than 300,000 clones, approximately 90% of them present only once. Specimen: PBMCs or T cells enriched from blood (not recorded which). Receptors originate from a young woman who had recovered from COVID-19.

The genes are TRBV2 and TRBJ2-2; weak D call: TRBD1 (6 bases). With 6 bases removed from V and 5 bases from J, the gap between germline ends came to 19 bases. CDR1 and CDR2 from the germline V gene are SNHLY and FYNNEI. The length of the CDR3 is 16 residues. The chain's CDR3 is CASSASRGYTTGELFF. The CDR3, as DNA: TGTGCCAGCAGCGCTTCCAGGGGCTATACGACCGGGGAGCTGTTTTTT.

The V gene is TRBV5-1, the J gene TRBJ2-3; possible D gene TRBD2, 5 bases. In germline, CDR1 is SGHRS, CDR2 YFSETQ. This CDR3 contains 14 residues. V lost 4 bases and J 9 bases, leaving 18 bases between the germline ends. The DNA for the CDR3 is TGCGCCAGCAGCCCTCGGACGGGTGGAGGCACGCAGTATTTT. Translation gives CASSPRTGGGTQYF.

The V call is TRBV9, the J call TRBJ1-1; TRBD1 agrees at 8 bases. From germline, CDR1 is SGDLS and CDR2 YYNGEE. J was trimmed by 4 bases and V by 2 bases; bases with no gene match: 4. This CDR3 is built from 14 residues. The CDR3 DNA is TGTGCCAGCAGCGTGACGGGACAGGCCACTGAAGCTTTCTTT. Its protein is CASSVTGQATEAFF.

The chain uses TRBV13 and TRBJ1-3, with no clear D. V was trimmed by 1 base and J by 4 bases, leaving 8 bases between them. This CDR3 comprises 14 residues. Germline CDR1 reads PRHDT; CDR2 reads FYEKMQ (reference sequence). The CDR3 sequence is CASSLEPEGNTIYF. The CDR3 coding sequence is TGTGCCAGCAGCTTAGAACCGGAGGGAAACACCATATATTTT.

J is TRBJ1-2 and V is TRBV5-4; 7 nucleotides align to TRBD1. CDR3 length equals 15 residues. The germline V gene encodes CDR1 SGHNT and CDR2 YYREEE (reference sequence). The J segment lost 4 bases and the V segment lost 5 bases, leaving 11 bases of the junction unmatched. The CDR3 DNA is TGTGCCAGCAGTCGGCGTGAGGGACAGCCCTATGGCTACACCTTC. This codes for CASSRREGQPYGYTF.

This chain uses TRBV30 with TRBJ2-2, with 9 positions matching TRBD2. The CDR3 consists of 14 residues. Germline-derived CDR1 and CDR2 are GTSNPN and SVGIG (reference sequence). V lost 4 bases and J lost 2; bases outside the gene matches: 2. The CDR3 DNA reads TGTGCCTGGACTAGCGGGGCCAACACCGGGGAGCTGTTTTTT. Translated: CAWTSGANTGELFF.

The J gene is TRBJ1-2, the V gene TRBV29-1, with TRBD1 identical over 9 bases. The CDR3 runs 14 residues. After removal of 5 bases from V and 4 bases from J, the junction contained 8 bases not matched to a gene. CDR1 and CDR2 (germline): SQVTM, ANQGSEA. This CDR3 reads CSVIPGQGSYGYTF. In DNA, the CDR3 is TGCAGCGTTATACCGGGACAGGGTAGCTATGGCTACACCTTC.

This clone was observed a single time. Other nucleotide sequences from this sample produce the same CDR3. The chain links TRBV7-2 to TRBJ2-2; maybe TRBD1 (6 bases). The CDR3 covers 15 residues. The germline V gene has CDR1 SGHTA and CDR2 FQGNSA. Trimming took off 1 base at V and 1 base at J, with 7 bases between the two ends. Here the CDR3 reads CASSLGGRNTGELFF. The CDR3 DNA reads as TGTGCCAGCAGCTTAGGGGGGCGGAACACCGGGGAGCTGTTTTTT. The variable domain in full, completed from reference TRBV7-2 and TRBJ2-2, reads GAGVSQSPSNKVTEKGKDVELRCDPISGHTALYWYRQSLGQGLEFLIYFQGNSAPDKSGLPSDRFSAERTGGSVSTLTIQRTQQEDSAVYLCASSLGGRNTGELFFGEGSRLTVL.

This chain uses TRBV28 with TRBJ2-3; tentative D call: TRBD2 (6 bases). With 5 bases removed from V and 3 bases from J, the gap between germline ends came to 12 bases. The CDR3 has 14 residues. Germline V gene data show CDR1 as MDHEN and CDR2 as SYDVKM. The CDR3 loop reads CASSQGGGTDTQYF. The CDR3 nucleotides are TGTGCCAGCAGTCAAGGTGGGGGGACAGATACGCAGTATTTT.

This chain connects TRBV18 to TRBJ1-2, with 9 bases that match TRBD1. Germline-derived CDR1 and CDR2 are KGHSH and LQKENI. Germline trimming cut 3 bases from V and 5 bases from J; bases unmatched to any gene: 4. The CDR3 loop spans 14 amino acids. CDR3 amino acids: CASSPKDRGYGYTF. In nucleotides, the CDR3 is TGTGCCAGCTCACCGAAGGACAGGGGTTATGGCTACACCTTC.

This clone showed up just a few times. The V gene is TRBV12-5, the J gene TRBJ2-5; D gene unclear. CDR3 length equals 10 residues. Germline CDR1 is LGHNT and CDR2 is FRNRAP. Trimming shortened V by 5 bases and J by 5 bases, and 3 bases separated the two germline ends. CDR3 nucleotide sequence: TGTGCTAGTGGTCTGGAGACCCAGTACTTC. Residues: CASGLETQYF.

This clone occurred many times. The V call is TRBV6-1, the J call TRBJ2-3, with 13 bases aligning to TRBD2. Germline-derived CDR1 and CDR2 are MNHNS and SASEGT. CDR3 length: 17 residues. V was pared by 2 bases and J by 3 bases, with 5 bases of the junction left unmatched. In nucleotides, the CDR3 is TGTGCCAGCAGTGAATGGAGACTAGCGGGGGGTACAGATACGCAGTATTTT. Its translation: CASSEWRLAGGTDTQYF.

J is TRBJ1-2 and V is TRBV3-1 (or the pseudogene TRBV3-2); a weak D match, TRBD1 (5 bases). V gave up 4 bases and J gave up 6 bases, with 21 bases separating them. The length of the CDR3 is 16 residues. CDR1 and CDR2 from the germline V gene are LGHDT and YNNKEL (reference sequence). CDR3 nucleotides: TGTGCCAGCAGCCTGGGTGCCGCGCCAAGGGGTCATGGCTACACCTTC. This sequence encodes CASSLGAAPRGHGYTF.

The chain joins TRBV5-1 to TRBJ1-5; D is possibly TRBD1 (5 bases). Deletions cut 4 bases from V and 3 bases from J, with 11 bases between. CDR1 and CDR2 from the germline V gene are SGHRS and YFSETQ. The CDR3 has 14 residues. For the CDR3, the DNA is TGCGCCAGCAGCACGGGGGGTTTCAATCAGCCCCAGCATTTT. This sequence encodes CASSTGGFNQPQHF.

The chain links TRBV2 to TRBJ1-1; D possibly corresponds to TRBD1 (5 bases). The V end lost 1 base, the J end lost 5 bases, and 8 bases lay between the germline ends. Germline V gene lookup returns CDR1 SNHLY and CDR2 FYNNEI. This CDR3 spans 13 amino acids. CDR3 coding DNA: TGTGCCAGCAGTGAAGGGGGGGATACTGAAGCTTTCTTT. Protein product: CASSEGGDTEAFF.

V gene TRBV18 combines with J gene TRBJ1-3; the D gene is possibly TRBD1 (5 bases). The germline CDR1 and CDR2 sequences are KGHSH and LQKENI. The CDR3 extends over 16 amino acids. Trimming cost V 3 bases and J 0 bases, with 12 bases left between them. The chain's CDR3 is CASSPDMAHSGNTIYF. DNA of the CDR3: TGTGCCAGCTCACCGGACATGGCCCACTCTGGAAACACCATATATTTT.

This clone was detected only a few times. This chain uses TRBV7-2 with TRBJ1-1, with 10 bases lining up with TRBD1. CDR3 length equals 16 residues. Per germline, CDR1 SGHTA and CDR2 FQGNSA. J was trimmed by 3 bases and V by 4 bases; bases with no gene match: 8. The CDR3 sequence: CASSYRDRGSYTEAFF. Written as DNA, the CDR3 is TGTGCCAGCAGCTACCGGGACAGGGGCAGTTACACTGAAGCTTTCTTT. The variable domain in full, with the rest retrieved from reference TRBV7-2 and TRBJ1-1, is GAGVSQSPSNKVTEKGKDVELRCDPISGHTALYWYRQSLGQGLEFLIYFQGNSAPDKSGLPSDRFSAERTGGSVSTLTIQRTQQEDSAVYLCASSYRDRGSYTEAFFGQGTRLTVV.

V usage is TRBV2 and J usage is TRBJ2-1; a possible D gene is TRBD2 (5 bases). The germline V gene encodes CDR1 SNHLY and CDR2 FYNNEI. The CDR3 totals 10 residues. V gave up 10 bases and J gave up 10 bases, with 11 bases separating them. DNA of the CDR3: TGTGCCACATATACGGGGGAGCAGTTCTTC. Translating it yields CATYTGEQFF.

The chain uses TRBV2 and TRBJ2-2; D is perhaps TRBD1 (5 bases). The CDR3 loop spans 15 amino acids. V was clipped by 8 bases and J by 5 bases, with 18 bases between them. From germline, CDR1 is SNHLY and CDR2 FYNNEI. This CDR3 is CASRWVQTGTGELFF. In DNA, the CDR3 is TGTGCCAGCCGCTGGGTCCAAACAGGAACCGGGGAGCTGTTTTTT.